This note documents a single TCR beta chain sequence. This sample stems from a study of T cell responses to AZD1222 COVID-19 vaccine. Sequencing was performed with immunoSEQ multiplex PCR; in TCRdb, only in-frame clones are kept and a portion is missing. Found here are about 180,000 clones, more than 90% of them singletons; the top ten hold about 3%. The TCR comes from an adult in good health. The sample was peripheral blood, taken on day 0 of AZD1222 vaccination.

CDR3 nucleotides: TGTGCCAGCAGTGGGGGCCAAGGACTAGCCCACGAGCAGTACTTC. The encoded protein is CASSGGQGLAHEQYF. V gene TRBV2 combines with J gene TRBJ2-7; 8 bases agree with TRBD2. The CDR3 is made up of 15 amino acids. V dropped 4 bases and J dropped 5; count of bases not matched to a gene: 10. Germline-derived CDR1 and CDR2 are SNHLY and FYNNEI.